This T cell receptor (beta chain) stems from a study of T-cell memory formation after mild COVID-19. Study-wide points: In pre-infection memory, a portion of responding clones appeared, which suggested that cross-reactive memory joined.

Germline V gene data show CDR1 as SGHVS and CDR2 as FQNEAQ. CDR3 size: 16 residues. Trimming removed 6 bases from V and 4 bases from J, with 20 bases in between. A remark on this clonotype: Antigen: not known.

Using constant-segment primers, 5'RACE produced TCR alpha and TCR beta cDNA libraries carrying sample barcodes and UMIs. TCRdb passed the 5' RACE reads through MiXCR, listing each CDR3 protein once. This sample has about 290,000 distinct CDR3 sequences, with around a sixth found just once. This sequence was found in a man younger than 30 who had mild COVID-19 (a few samples of this study predate the infection). Cell type and time point are not known. The sequenced sample was PBMCs or a T cell subset sorted from them (not recorded which). This rearrangement joins TRBV7-8 to TRBJ2-3; either TRBD1 or TRBD2 may supply D (5 bases each). CDR3 loop: CASSRTRDRTPDTQYF. The CDR3 nucleotides read TGTGCCAGCAGTCGCACCCGGGACCGGACCCCAGATACGCAGTATTTT.